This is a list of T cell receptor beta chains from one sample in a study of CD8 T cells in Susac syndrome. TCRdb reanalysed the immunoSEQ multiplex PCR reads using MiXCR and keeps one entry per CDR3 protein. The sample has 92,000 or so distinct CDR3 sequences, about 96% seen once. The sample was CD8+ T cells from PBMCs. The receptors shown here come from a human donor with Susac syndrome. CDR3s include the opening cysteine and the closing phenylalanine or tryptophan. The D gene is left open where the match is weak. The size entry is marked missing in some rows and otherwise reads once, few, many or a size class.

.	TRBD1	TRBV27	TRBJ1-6	TGTGCCAGCAGTACGACCGGGACAGGGAATTCACCCCTCCACTTT	CASSTTGTGNSPLHF
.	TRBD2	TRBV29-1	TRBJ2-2	TGCAGCGTTGTGACTAGCGGGGGGACAACCGGGGAGCTGTTTTTT	CSVVTSGGTTGELFF
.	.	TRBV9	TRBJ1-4	TGTGCCAGCAGCGGGCGGGACGGGATTGAAAAACTGTTTTTT	CASSGRDGIEKLFF
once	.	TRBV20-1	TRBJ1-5	TGCAGTGCTAGAGATTCAACCAGTGGGCAGCCCCAGCATTTT	CSARDSTSGQPQHF
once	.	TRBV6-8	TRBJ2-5	TGTGCCAGCAGTTACCGATGGGGGCGGACGGGGACCCAGTACTTC	CASSYRWGRTGTQYF
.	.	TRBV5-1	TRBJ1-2	TGCGCCAGCAGCTCGGGACAACTACGCCTCTACACCTTC	CASSSGQLRLYTF
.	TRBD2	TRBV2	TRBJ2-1	TGTGCCAGCAGCAGTAGCGGGGTGGGATACAATGAGCAGTTCTTC	CASSSSGVGYNEQFF
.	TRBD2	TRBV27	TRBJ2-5	TGTGCCAGCAGTTTGTACGCGGGGGGGCCCTTAGAGACCCAGTACTTC	CASSLYAGGPLETQYF
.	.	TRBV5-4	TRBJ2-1	TGTGCCACTTCCTGGGGGAATGAGCAGTTCTTC	CATSWGNEQFF
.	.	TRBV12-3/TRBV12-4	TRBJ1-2	TGTGCCAGCAGTTCATGGATGGAGCGCCAGGGACCCTATGGCTACACCTTC	CASSSWMERQGPYGYTF
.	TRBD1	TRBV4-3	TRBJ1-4	TGCGCCAGCAGCCAAGGGACAGGAAATGAAAAACTGTTTTTT	CASSQGTGNEKLFF
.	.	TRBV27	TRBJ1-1	TGTGCCAGCTTCCGTGCCGGGACGGACACTGAAGCTTTCTTT	CASFRAGTDTEAFF
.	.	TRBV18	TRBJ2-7	TGTGCCAGCTCACCGGAACAGGGTACTCTTTACGAGCAGTACTTC	CASSPEQGTLYEQYF
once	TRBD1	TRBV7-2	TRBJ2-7	TGTGCCAGCAGCCTGGGACAGGCGACCTACGAGCAGTACTTC	CASSLGQATYEQYF
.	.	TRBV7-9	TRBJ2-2	TGTGCCAGCAGCTTGGAGGGATCCCCCGGGGAGCTGTTTTTT	CASSLEGSPGELFF
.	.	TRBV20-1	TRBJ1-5	TGCAGTGCCAAAGGGGGAGATCAGCCCCAGCATTTT	CSAKGGDQPQHF
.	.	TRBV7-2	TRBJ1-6	TGTGCCAGCAGCTTTACGGATTCACCCCTCCACTTT	CASSFTDSPLHF